This T cell receptor beta chain emerged from a study of tumor-infiltrating lymphocytes in oesophageal squamous cell carcinoma. Comments on this clonotype: No conserved phenylalanine or tryptophan ends this CDR3, so it is likely a read error. It is unclear where the CDR3 begins or ends on the DNA, so no DNA is shown, and the CDR3 is as TCRdb lists it.

TCRdb used MiXCR to reprocess the PCR reads, holding one entry per CDR3 protein. This table holds about 14,000 distinct CDR3 sequences, over 45% found once. The receptor was derived from a male donor with esophageal squamous cell carcinoma. The sequencing input was blood.

The chain's CDR3 is CVHKPNRLT. The J gene is TRBJ2-6, the V gene TRBV10-1. CDR1 and CDR2 (germline): WNHNN, SYGVQD (reference sequence). 9 amino acids form the CDR3, both terminal residues included.